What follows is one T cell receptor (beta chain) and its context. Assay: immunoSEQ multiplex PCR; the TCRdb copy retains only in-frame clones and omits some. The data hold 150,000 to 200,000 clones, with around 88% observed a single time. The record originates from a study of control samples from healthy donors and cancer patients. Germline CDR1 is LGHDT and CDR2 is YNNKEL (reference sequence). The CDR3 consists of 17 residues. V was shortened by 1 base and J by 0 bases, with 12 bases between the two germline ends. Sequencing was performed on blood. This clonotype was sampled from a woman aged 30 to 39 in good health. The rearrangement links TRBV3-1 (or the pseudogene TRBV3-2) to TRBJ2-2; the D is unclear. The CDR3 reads CASSQVLPFANTGELFF. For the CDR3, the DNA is TGTGCCAGCAGCCAAGTCCTCCCGTTCGCGAACACCGGGGAGCTGTTTTTT.